This TCR beta chain was recovered during a study of blood T cell repertoires in COVID-19. Whole-study context: Acute and convalescent COVID-19 specimens originated in the United States, Italy and Spain. From T cells, B-cell-depleted T cells, or PBMCs came the material, which was cDNA or gDNA.

This clone has more than one count but fewer than ten. Original processing methods: Amplification from reference gene primers served as the basis for estimated nucleated cell counts. Produced via immunoSEQ multiplex PCR; TCRdb's table is partial and in-frame only. That table gives V, J and clone size, and the DNA gave D and trimming. The table lists about 80,000 clones, about 87% of them singletons. The CDR3 has 16 amino acids. Germline V gene data show CDR1 as SGHNT and CDR2 as YYREEE (reference sequence). The trim removed 0 bases at V and 0 bases at J, leaving 6 bases unmatched. The material sequenced was peripheral blood. The clonotype comes from a woman aged 80 or older with acute or convalescent COVID-19. The chain joins TRBV5-4 to TRBJ2-7, with 7 bases lining up with TRBD1. This CDR3 reads CASSLGLTGVSYEQYF. The DNA for the CDR3 is TGTGCCAGCAGCTTGGGACTCACAGGGGTCTCCTACGAGCAGTACTTC.